The rows below give T cell receptor beta chains drawn from one sample of a study of blood T cells in healthy people across ages. TCRdb redid the calling of the 5' RACE reads with MiXCR, one entry per CDR3 protein. The table records about 650,000 distinct CDR3 sequences, 45% to 60% of them present only once. Sequencing was performed on blood. The receptors were gathered from a woman aged 80 or over in good health. Both conserved end residues are part of each CDR3. The D gene is left open where the match is weak. Size tells how often a clone was seen (once, few, many) or the class of an expanded clone, and some rows leave it out.

length	D	J	size	V	DNA	CDR3
13	.	TRBJ2-7	many	TRBV12-3/TRBV12-4	TGTGCCAGCAGTCCGGGGTACTTTGGGGAGCAGTACTTC	CASSPGYFGEQYF
15	.	TRBJ2-5	.	TRBV10-2	TGCGCCAGCAGCTTTCGGGATAGGGGTGAGGAGACCCAGTACTTC	CASSFRDRGEETQYF
13	TRBD2	TRBJ2-3	.	TRBV20-1	TGCAGTGCTTTGCGGGGGGGCACAGATACGCAGTATTTT	CSALRGGTDTQYF
17	.	TRBJ1-6	many	TRBV9	TGTGCCAGCAGCCATAGTACGGGAAGGTCCTATAATTCACCCCTCCACTTT	CASSHSTGRSYNSPLHF
15	.	TRBJ1-5	few	TRBV2	TGTGCCAGCAGTGAGCAGGGCGGGAGCAATCAGCCCCAGCATTTT	CASSEQGGSNQPQHF
16	TRBD1	TRBJ2-2	few	TRBV7-9	TGTGCCAGCAGCTTATCTTGGGACAGGGAGGCCGGGGAGCTGTTTTTT	CASSLSWDREAGELFF
15	TRBD1	TRBJ1-2	.	TRBV7-9	TGTGCCAGCAGCTCAGACAGGGGGCAGCACTATGGCTACACCTTC	CASSSDRGQHYGYTF
11	TRBD1	TRBJ1-5	.	TRBV12-3/TRBV12-4	TGTGCCAGCAGTCTAGGGGGCCCCCAGCATTTT	CASSLGGPQHF
17	.	TRBJ2-6	.	TRBV14	TGTGCCAGCAGCCAAGAGGGATTACCCTCTGGGGCCAACGTCCTGACTTTC	CASSQEGLPSGANVLTF
14	TRBD1	TRBJ1-4	.	TRBV5-1	TGCGCCAGCAGCACAGGACAGGGGTATGAAAAACTGTTTTTT	CASSTGQGYEKLFF
15	TRBD2	TRBJ2-5	.	TRBV12-5	TGTGCTAGCGGATGGGGACTAGCGGGGGGAGGGACCCAGTACTTC	CASGWGLAGGGTQYF
16	.	TRBJ2-3	many	TRBV28	TGTGCCAGCAGTTTGCGTCTGGTTTTCGGCACAGATACGCAGTATTTT	CASSLRLVFGTDTQYF
12	TRBD1	TRBJ2-5	.	TRBV29-1	TGCAGCGTTATAGGACAGGGAGCTGTGCAGTACTTC	CSVIGQGAVQYF
16	.	TRBJ1-6	few	TRBV7-9	TGTGCCAGCAGCTGGCGTGGAGGGGTTGGGGACTCACCCCTCCACTTT	CASSWRGGVGDSPLHF
14	.	TRBJ2-1	.	TRBV29-1	TGCAGCGCCGGGGCCCAGTACTCCTACAATGAGCAGTTCTTC	CSAGAQYSYNEQFF
12	.	TRBJ2-1	.	TRBV7-2	TGTGCCAGCAGCCGGGCTGAGCGGCAGCAGTTCTTC	CASSRAERQQFF
14	.	TRBJ1-5	.	TRBV9	TGTGCCAGCAGCGTAGGGACAGCCGATCAGCCCCAGCATTTT	CASSVGTADQPQHF
16	.	TRBJ2-1	.	TRBV12-5	TGTGCTAGTGGTTTGGCTCCCAATGGCGGGAACAATGAGCAGTTCTTC	CASGLAPNGGNNEQFF
15	.	TRBJ2-1	.	TRBV14	TGTGCCAGCAGCTCCGGACCCGGGACTTACAATGAGCAGTTCTTC	CASSSGPGTYNEQFF
16	.	TRBJ2-6	.	TRBV28	TGTGCCAGCAGATCCGGAAGGCCCTCTGGGGCCAACGTCCTGACTTTC	CASRSGRPSGANVLTF
14	TRBD2	TRBJ2-3	.	TRBV6-4	TGTGCCAGCAGTGACGGGACTAGCGCAGATACGCAGTATTTT	CASSDGTSADTQYF
14	.	TRBJ2-2	few	TRBV24-1	TGTGCCACCAGTGGCTCGAGCAGGGGAGGGGAGCTGTTTTTT	CATSGSSRGGELFF